Sequencing of this T cell receptor beta chain was carried out in a study of blood T cell repertoires in COVID-19. On the study more broadly: T cells, B-cell-depleted T cells, or PBMCs provided the cDNA or gDNA that served as material.

The Seattle patients joined while their infection was active and were tracked longitudinally afterward. The V segment lost 7 bases and the J segment 10 bases; nucleotides outside the gene matches: 6. This CDR3 is built from 11 residues. CDR1 is SQVTM and CDR2 is ANQGSEA in the germline V gene. Authors' methods: Reference gene primer amplification gave estimated nucleated cell counts. Generated by immunoSEQ multiplex PCR, the TCRdb table keeps only in-frame clones and is missing some. The DNA gave D and trimming, while V, J and clone size come from that table. Among fewer than 200,000 clones, 85% were seen once, and the ten largest hold approximately 7.6%.

The clonotype originates from a woman aged 80 or over with COVID-19, enrolled during active disease. The sequenced sample consisted of peripheral blood. The J gene is TRBJ2-1, the V gene TRBV29-1; 8 bases are a match to TRBD1. CDR3 coding DNA: TGCAGCGCAGGACAGGGTGGGGAGCAGTTCTTC. Translated, it gives CSAGQGGEQFF.